The present T cell receptor (beta chain) was sequenced within a study of T cell changes during pregnancy in multiple sclerosis. This table comes from immunoSEQ multiplex PCR, and its TCRdb copy is limited to in-frame clones, with some not included. The sample consists of 50,000 to 65,000 clones, approximately 88% of them appearing once. V dropped 1 base and J dropped 0 bases, with 10 bases sitting between them. This CDR3 spans 16 amino acids. The germline CDR1 and CDR2 sequences are SGHVS and FQNEAQ. This sequence was found in a female donor with multiple sclerosis, enrolled in a pregnancy study. The V call is TRBV7-8, the J call TRBJ2-1; D gene uncertain. Sequenced material: peripheral blood, taken in the first trimester of pregnancy. Here the CDR3 DNA reads TGTGCCAGCAGCTTAGATGCTAGAAACTCCTACAATGAGCAGTTCTTC. Its translation is CASSLDARNSYNEQFF.